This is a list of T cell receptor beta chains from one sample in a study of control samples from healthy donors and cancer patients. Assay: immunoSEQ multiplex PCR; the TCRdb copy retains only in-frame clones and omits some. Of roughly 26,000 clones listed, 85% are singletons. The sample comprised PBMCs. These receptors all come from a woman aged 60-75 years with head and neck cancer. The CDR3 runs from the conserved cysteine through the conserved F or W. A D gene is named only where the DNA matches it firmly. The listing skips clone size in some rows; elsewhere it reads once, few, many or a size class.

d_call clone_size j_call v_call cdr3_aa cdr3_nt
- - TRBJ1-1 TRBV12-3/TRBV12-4 CASSFMEDTEAFF TGTGCCAGCAGTTTCATGGAGGACACTGAAGCTTTCTTT
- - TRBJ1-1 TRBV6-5 CASRRGNTEAFF TGTGCCAGCAGACGGGGGAACACTGAAGCTTTCTTT
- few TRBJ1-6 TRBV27 CASSLQYPSSPFYNSPLHF TGTGCCAGCAGTTTACAGTACCCAAGCTCCCCGTTTTATAATTCACCCCTCCACTTT
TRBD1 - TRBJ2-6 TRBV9 CASSAGTGIGDSGANVLTF TGTGCCAGCAGCGCCGGGACAGGGATCGGGGACTCTGGGGCCAACGTCCTGACTTTC
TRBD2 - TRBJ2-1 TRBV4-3 CASSLGLAGGFYYNEQFF TGCGCCAGCAGCCTGGGACTAGCGGGAGGGTTTTACTACAATGAGCAGTTCTTC
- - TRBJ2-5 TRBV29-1 CSVDTRREETQYF TGCAGCGTTGACACCCGCCGGGAAGAGACCCAGTACTTC
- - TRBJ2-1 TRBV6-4 CASSRTAYNEQFF TGTGCCAGCAGTAGGACAGCCTACAATGAGCAGTTCTTC
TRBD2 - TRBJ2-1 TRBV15 CATSRATGGADEQFF TGTGCCACCAGCAGAGCTACCGGGGGGGCAGATGAGCAGTTCTTC
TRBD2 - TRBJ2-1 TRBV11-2 CASSARGLADNNEQFF TGTGCCAGCAGCGCAAGGGGACTAGCGGATAACAATGAGCAGTTCTTC
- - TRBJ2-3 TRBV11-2 CASSWSPRGTDTQYF TGTGCCAGCAGTTGGAGCCCTCGAGGCACAGATACGCAGTATTTT
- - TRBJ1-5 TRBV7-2 CASSSGPNSNQPQHF TGTGCCAGCAGCTCGGGTCCTAATAGCAATCAGCCCCAGCATTTT
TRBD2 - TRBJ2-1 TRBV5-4 CASSPSGRVSNEQFF TGTGCCAGCAGCCCGAGCGGGAGGGTCTCCAATGAGCAGTTCTTC
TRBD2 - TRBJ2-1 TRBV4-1 CASSSGTSALSYNEQFF TGCGCCAGCAGCTCGGGGACTAGCGCTCTATCCTACAATGAGCAGTTCTTC
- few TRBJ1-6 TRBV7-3 CASSLMANSPLHF TGTGCCAGCAGCTTAATGGCGAATTCACCCCTCCACTTT
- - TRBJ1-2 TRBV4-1 CASSQARGQMSNYGYTF TGCGCCAGCAGCCAAGCCAGGGGCCAAATGTCTAACTATGGCTACACCTTC
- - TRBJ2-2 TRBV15 CATSRALLGGALTGELFF TGTGCCACCAGCAGAGCTTTACTTGGGGGAGCGCTCACCGGGGAGCTGTTTTTT
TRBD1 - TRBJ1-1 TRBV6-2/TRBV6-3 CASSYSSTGVKAFF TGTGCCAGCAGTTACTCCTCGACAGGGGTGAAAGCTTTCTTT
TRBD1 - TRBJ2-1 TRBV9 CASSAGTGTGTEQFF TGTGCCAGCAGCGCCGGGACAGGGACCGGGACCGAGCAGTTCTTC
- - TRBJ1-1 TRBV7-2 CASSLLRTEAFF TGTGCCAGCAGCTTACTACGGACTGAAGCTTTCTTT
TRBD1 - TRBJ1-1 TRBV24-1 CATRSTGDTEAFF TGTGCCACCAGAAGCACAGGGGACACTGAAGCTTTCTTT
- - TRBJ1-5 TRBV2 CASKGTAAENQPQHF TGTGCCAGCAAAGGAACAGCGGCAGAAAATCAGCCCCAGCATTTT
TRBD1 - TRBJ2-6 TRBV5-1 CASSKGQGTGANVLTF TGCGCCAGCAGCAAGGGACAGGGGACCGGGGCCAACGTCCTGACTTTC
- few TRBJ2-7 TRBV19 CATRDPRGSLYEQYF TGTGCCACCAGAGACCCTCGGGGGTCCCTCTACGAGCAGTACTTC
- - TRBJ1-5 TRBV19 CASSIRGAYSNQPQHF TGTGCCAGTAGTATTCGGGGGGCTTATAGCAATCAGCCCCAGCATTTT
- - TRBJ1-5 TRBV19 CASRTVFNQPQHF TGTGCCAGTCGAACCGTCTTCAATCAGCCCCAGCATTTT
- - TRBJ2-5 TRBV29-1 CSARREQTQYF TGCAGCGCTCGCCGGGAGCAGACCCAGTACTTC
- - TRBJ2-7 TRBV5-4 CATGAHPYEQYF TGTGCCACGGGTGCCCACCCCTACGAGCAGTACTTC
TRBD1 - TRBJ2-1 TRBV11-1 CATTTDRGRNEQFF TGTGCCACCACGACCGACAGGGGGCGGAATGAGCAGTTCTTC
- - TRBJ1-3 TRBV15 CATSSDGGLAGNTIYF TGTGCCACCAGCAGCGATGGGGGGCTGGCTGGAAACACCATATATTTT
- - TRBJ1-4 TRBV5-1 CASSLGGRSNEKLFF TGCGCCAGCAGCTTGGGCGGGCGGTCTAATGAAAAACTGTTTTTT
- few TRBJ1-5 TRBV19 CASSMLSYSNQPQHF TGTGCCAGTAGTATGTTGTCATATAGCAATCAGCCCCAGCATTTT
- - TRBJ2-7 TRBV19 CASSPQGSLNEQYF TGTGCCAGTAGTCCGCAGGGGTCTCTGAACGAGCAGTACTTC
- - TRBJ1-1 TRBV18 CASSPRQEGNTEAFF TGTGCCAGCTCACCCCGACAGGAGGGGAACACTGAAGCTTTCTTT
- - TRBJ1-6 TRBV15 CATSRGIDNSPLHF TGTGCCACCAGCAGAGGTATCGACAATTCACCCCTCCACTTT
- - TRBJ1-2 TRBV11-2 CASSLDTSMRGYTF TGTGCCAGCAGCCTGGATACCAGCATGCGTGGCTACACCTTC
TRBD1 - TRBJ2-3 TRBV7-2 CASSIGGQGPTDTQYF TGTGCCAGCAGCATCGGGGGACAGGGACCCACAGATACGCAGTATTTT
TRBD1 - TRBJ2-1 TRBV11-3 CASSLLQGASYNEQFF TGTGCCAGCAGCTTATTACAGGGGGCATCCTACAATGAGCAGTTCTTC
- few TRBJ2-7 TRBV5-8 CASSLGSGPSYEQYF TGTGCCAGCAGCTTGGGCAGCGGACCCTCCTACGAGCAGTACTTC
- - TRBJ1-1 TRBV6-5 CASIGTNTEAFF TGTGCCAGCATTGGAACGAACACTGAAGCTTTCTTT
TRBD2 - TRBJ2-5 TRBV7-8 CASSPGLEVETQYF TGTGCCAGCAGCCCCGGACTAGAGGTGGAGACCCAGTACTTC
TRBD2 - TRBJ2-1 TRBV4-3 CASSQATSGYNEQFF TGCGCCAGCAGCCAAGCGACTAGCGGTTACAATGAGCAGTTCTTC